The clone carrying this T cell receptor (beta chain) showed up just a few times. Germline loops: CDR1 SGHDT, CDR2 YYEEEE. J gave up 2 bases and V 3 bases, and 6 bases lay outside the gene matches. There are 15 residues in the CDR3. Seattle cases were enrolled at active infection and followed longitudinally. The sample belongs to a study of blood T cell repertoires in COVID-19. On the study more broadly: Material from acute and convalescent COVID-19 was sourced from the United States, Italy and Spain. Sample material is recorded as cDNA or gDNA derived from T cells, B-cell-depleted T cells, or PBMCs.

In the study's own analysis: Researchers report that nucleated cell counts were estimated from reference gene primer amplification. This table comes from immunoSEQ multiplex PCR, and its TCRdb copy is limited to in-frame clones, with some not included. That table is the source of V, J and clone size, and D and trimming were worked out from the DNA. The sample yields roughly 99,000 clones, around 88% seen once. This clonotype originated in a man aged 45 to 65 with COVID-19, enrolled during active disease. Sequencing was done on a sample of peripheral blood. The chain employs TRBV5-6 and TRBJ2-7; 9 bases line up with TRBD2. CDR3 in DNA: TGTGCCAGCAGCTCCGAGCGGGGGGCCCCCTACGAGCAGTACTTC. Translating it yields CASSSERGAPYEQYF.